The rows below give T cell receptor beta chains drawn from one sample of a study of long-term antiretroviral therapy in people with HIV. Sequencing used immunoSEQ multiplex PCR; TCRdb keeps in-frame clones, though not all of them. The table has approximately 15,000 clones, around 85% seen once. Sequenced material: unsorted PBMCs, taken just before starting antiretroviral therapy. The receptors come from a man aged 35-49 years with HIV. The CDR3 runs from the conserved cysteine through the conserved F or W. The D gene is left open where the match is weak. A row's size may be missing; if present it is once, few, many or a size class.

V	D	size	J	CDR3	DNA
TRBV7-9	NA	NA	TRBJ2-1	CASSSNSAREQFF	TGTGCCAGCAGCTCCAACAGCGCGCGTGAGCAGTTCTTC
TRBV7-6	TRBD1	NA	TRBJ2-7	CASSSQGADNEQYF	TGTGCCAGCAGCTCCCAGGGGGCGGACAACGAGCAGTACTTC
TRBV30	NA	NA	TRBJ1-1	CAWRGDSGAFF	TGTGCCTGGAGGGGAGACAGCGGGGCTTTCTTT
TRBV6-1	NA	few	TRBJ1-5	CASSERGGASNQPQHF	TGTGCCAGCAGTGAACGAGGGGGAGCTAGCAATCAGCCCCAGCATTTT
TRBV11-3	NA	once	TRBJ2-7	CASSLGVRTYEQYF	TGTGCCAGCAGCTTAGGTGTCAGAACCTACGAGCAGTACTTC
TRBV30	TRBD1	few	TRBJ1-2	CAWSSGQGANGYTF	TGTGCCTGGAGTTCGGGGCAGGGGGCTAATGGCTACACCTTC
TRBV9	NA	few	TRBJ1-2	CASSVLGDGYTF	TGTGCCAGCAGCGTCCTGGGGGATGGCTACACCTTC
TRBV27	NA	NA	TRBJ1-1	CASSLMVSTEAFF	TGTGCCAGCAGTTTAATGGTCTCCACTGAAGCTTTCTTT
TRBV5-1	NA	NA	TRBJ1-1	CASSLGYGAFF	TGCGCCAGCAGCTTGGGGTACGGAGCTTTCTTT
TRBV10-3	TRBD1	NA	TRBJ2-7	CAISRTGEYEQYF	TGTGCCATCAGCAGGACAGGGGAATACGAGCAGTACTTC
TRBV29-1	TRBD1	NA	TRBJ2-3	CSVAPRQGDTQYF	TGCAGCGTTGCACCCCGACAGGGGGATACGCAGTATTTT
TRBV28	NA	NA	TRBJ2-3	CASSLPGSRSSTQYF	TGTGCCAGCAGTTTACCCGGTTCTCGCTCGTCTACGCAGTATTTT
TRBV18	NA	once	TRBJ1-4	CASSRRTALREKLFF	TGTGCCAGCTCACGCCGGACAGCATTAAGAGAGAAACTGTTTTTT
TRBV19	TRBD1	NA	TRBJ1-3	CASQLSRTGGNTIYF	TGTGCCAGCCAACTTTCTCGGACAGGGGGAAACACCATATATTTT
TRBV19	TRBD1	few	TRBJ2-7	CASSRTGAPYEQYF	TGTGCCAGTAGCAGGACAGGGGCTCCCTACGAGCAGTACTTC
TRBV7-6	NA	NA	TRBJ2-7	CASSLAPVGGTYEQYF	TGTGCCAGCAGCTTAGCCCCGGTGGGGGGAACGTACGAGCAGTACTTC
TRBV15	TRBD1	NA	TRBJ2-1	CATSSERDRAHNEQFF	TGTGCCACCAGCAGCGAGCGGGACAGGGCCCACAATGAGCAGTTCTTC
TRBV7-9	TRBD1	NA	TRBJ1-2	CASSFLEQGTVYGYTF	TGTGCCAGCAGCTTCCTCGAACAGGGGACGGTGTATGGCTACACCTTC
TRBV30	NA	NA	TRBJ2-4	CAWNGGFKNIQYF	TGTGCCTGGAACGGGGGCTTCAAAAACATTCAGTACTTC
TRBV7-3	TRBD1	NA	TRBJ1-1	CASSIDRDTEAFF	TGTGCCAGCAGCATCGACAGGGACACTGAAGCTTTCTTT
TRBV21-1	NA	NA	TRBJ1-3	CASSKTRDRDLYPGNTIYF	TGTGCCAGCAGCAAGACAAGGGACAGGGACCTTTACCCTGGAAACACCATATATTTT
TRBV7-3	NA	NA	TRBJ2-3	CASSLRGGDTQYF	TGTGCCAGCAGCTTAAGGGGTGGAGATACGCAGTATTTT
TRBV29-1	TRBD2	NA	TRBJ2-3	CSVISPTSGRADTQYF	TGCAGCGTTATTTCACCCACTAGCGGGAGGGCAGATACGCAGTATTTT
TRBV5-6	NA	NA	TRBJ1-6	CASSLVLASPGGYNSPLHF	TGTGCCAGCAGCTTGGTCCTGGCAAGTCCGGGCGGATATAATTCACCCCTCCACTTT
TRBV2	TRBD2	NA	TRBJ2-4	CASRHTGTSGSKTKNIQYF	TGTGCCAGCAGACATACCGGGACTAGCGGGAGTAAGACCAAAAACATTCAGTACTTC
TRBV27	TRBD1	NA	TRBJ1-2	CASRGQVEGYTF	TGTGCCAGTAGGGGACAGGTGGAGGGCTACACCTTC
TRBV27	NA	NA	TRBJ2-1	CASRLDSLSYNEQFF	TGTGCCAGCAGACTTGACAGCCTGTCCTACAATGAGCAGTTCTTC
TRBV6-1	NA	NA	TRBJ2-5	CASSEGETWIQETQYF	TGTGCCAGCAGTGAAGGGGAGACATGGATCCAAGAGACCCAGTACTTC
TRBV10-2	NA	once	TRBJ1-1	CASSDPTWSEAFF	TGCGCCAGCAGTGACCCGACCTGGAGTGAAGCTTTCTTT
TRBV10-3	TRBD2	NA	TRBJ2-7	CAIGTSGRVQYF	TGTGCCATCGGGACTAGCGGGAGAGTGCAGTACTTC
TRBV9	TRBD2	NA	TRBJ2-1	CASSVGGGDNEQFF	TGTGCCAGCAGCGTAGGGGGAGGGGACAATGAGCAGTTCTTC
TRBV4-1	TRBD2	NA	TRBJ2-2	CASSQEGRAPTGELFF	TGCGCCAGCAGCCAAGAGGGGAGGGCTCCCACCGGGGAGCTGTTTTTT
TRBV6-6	TRBD2	few	TRBJ2-3	CASSYVAGGGDTQYF	TGTGCCAGCAGTTACGTTGCGGGAGGAGGAGATACGCAGTATTTT
TRBV30	NA	NA	TRBJ2-1	CAWNRDPHNEQFF	TGTGCCTGGAACAGGGACCCCCACAATGAGCAGTTCTTC
TRBV27	NA	NA	TRBJ2-7	CASSRSDGLYEQYF	TGTGCCAGCAGTCGATCTGACGGACTATACGAGCAGTACTTC
TRBV14	NA	NA	TRBJ1-2	CASSAQRLYGYTF	TGTGCCAGCAGCGCACAGAGGCTCTATGGCTACACCTTC
TRBV5-1	NA	NA	TRBJ1-1	CASSAGAPGAEAFF	TGCGCCAGCAGCGCGGGGGCGCCGGGTGCTGAAGCTTTCTTT
TRBV9	TRBD1	NA	TRBJ1-2	CASSVEAGGRGYTF	TGTGCCAGCAGCGTAGAAGCAGGGGGCCGTGGCTACACCTTC
TRBV4-1	NA	NA	TRBJ1-1	CASSQVLGTKTTEAFF	TGCGCCAGCAGCCAAGTTTTAGGGACTAAAACCACTGAAGCTTTCTTT
TRBV11-1	TRBD1	NA	TRBJ1-1	CASSRGQGYTEAFF	TGTGCCAGCAGCCGGGGACAGGGATATACTGAAGCTTTCTTT
TRBV6-5	TRBD1	NA	TRBJ1-3	CASSPQGVEGNTIYF	TGTGCCAGCAGTCCCCAGGGGGTTGAAGGAAACACCATATATTTT
TRBV9	NA	NA	TRBJ1-2	CASSPTQGSGYGYTF	TGTGCCAGCAGCCCGACCCAGGGAAGTGGCTATGGCTACACCTTC
TRBV19	TRBD1	NA	TRBJ1-2	CASRSFKGTGIDVYGYTF	TGTGCCAGTAGATCTTTTAAAGGGACAGGAATTGACGTCTATGGCTACACCTTC
TRBV5-8	NA	NA	TRBJ1-1	CASSLGALLMNTEAFF	TGTGCCAGCAGCTTGGGTGCCCTCCTCATGAACACTGAAGCTTTCTTT
TRBV9	NA	NA	TRBJ2-7	CASSAAARNPTYEQYF	TGTGCCAGCAGCGCTGCTGCGCGAAACCCTACCTACGAGCAGTACTTC
TRBV19	NA	NA	TRBJ2-3	CASGLYSTDTQYF	TGTGCCAGTGGCCTTTACAGCACAGATACGCAGTATTTT
TRBV4-1	NA	NA	TRBJ2-7	CASSQDDPSGTSRRQYF	TGCGCCAGCAGCCAAGATGATCCGTCCGGGACAAGCCGCCGGCAGTACTTC
TRBV9	TRBD1	once	TRBJ2-7	CASSVKPGGGEQYF	TGTGCCAGCAGCGTAAAACCAGGGGGCGGCGAGCAGTACTTC
TRBV18	NA	NA	TRBJ2-7	CASSPPDGSYEQYF	TGTGCCAGCTCACCACCGGACGGCTCCTACGAGCAGTACTTC
TRBV12-5	TRBD1	few	TRBJ1-1	CASGLADPIQGPGNTEAFF	TGTGCTAGTGGTTTGGCCGACCCCATACAGGGGCCCGGGAACACTGAAGCTTTCTTT